The rows below give T cell receptor beta chains drawn from one sample of a study of cytomegalovirus exposure and HLA in healthy donors. Some clones are missing from TCRdb's copy, which holds only in-frame ones; the method was immunoSEQ multiplex PCR. Of over 200,000 clones in the sample, approximately 87% are singletons; the top ten hold 1.3%. The sequenced sample consisted of PBMCs. The receptors were sampled from a human donor in good health. Both conserved end residues are part of each CDR3. D genes are given only for firm matches. Size tells how often a clone was seen (once, few, many) or the class of an expanded clone, and some rows leave it out.

v_gene: TRBV13; j_gene: TRBJ1-6; abundance: .; d_gene: .; CDR3nt: TGTGCCAGCAGCTCAAATGGGGAGTATAATTCACCCCTCCACTTT; CDR3aa: CASSSNGEYNSPLHF
v_gene: TRBV28; j_gene: TRBJ1-5; abundance: .; d_gene: .; CDR3nt: TGTGCCAGATCCTCCAGGGGTAGCAATCAGCCCCAGCATTTT; CDR3aa: CARSSRGSNQPQHF
v_gene: TRBV28; j_gene: TRBJ1-1; abundance: few; d_gene: TRBD1; CDR3nt: TGTGCCAGCAGATCAGGACAGGGAGGAACTGAAGCTTTCTTT; CDR3aa: CASRSGQGGTEAFF
v_gene: TRBV6-6; j_gene: TRBJ2-2; abundance: .; d_gene: .; CDR3nt: TGTGCCAGCAGTGTCCAGAACACCGGGGAGCTGTTTTTT; CDR3aa: CASSVQNTGELFF
v_gene: TRBV7-2; j_gene: TRBJ2-7; abundance: few; d_gene: .; CDR3nt: TGTGCCAGCAGCTTAACCAGGCGTCGCTACGAGCAGTACTTC; CDR3aa: CASSLTRRRYEQYF
v_gene: TRBV19; j_gene: TRBJ2-7; abundance: .; d_gene: TRBD1; CDR3nt: TGTGCCGGCTACAGGGGGCACTCCTACGAGCAGTACTTC; CDR3aa: CAGYRGHSYEQYF
v_gene: TRBV7-9; j_gene: TRBJ2-3; abundance: .; d_gene: .; CDR3nt: TGTTCCAGCAGCTTAACTGATACGCAGTATTTT; CDR3aa: CSSSLTDTQYF
v_gene: TRBV19; j_gene: TRBJ2-1; abundance: .; d_gene: .; CDR3nt: TGTGCCAGTAGTGGCGGGGCTGAGCAGTTCTTC; CDR3aa: CASSGGAEQFF
v_gene: TRBV7-2; j_gene: TRBJ2-1; abundance: .; d_gene: TRBD1; CDR3nt: TGTGCCAGCACCAGGGGGTTTTACGTGGACAATGAGCAGTTCTTC; CDR3aa: CASTRGFYVDNEQFF
v_gene: TRBV5-5; j_gene: TRBJ1-4; abundance: .; d_gene: TRBD1; CDR3nt: TGTGCCAGCAGACCCCCACAGGGGGCAGCTGACAAACTGTTTTTT; CDR3aa: CASRPPQGAADKLFF
v_gene: TRBV9; j_gene: TRBJ2-7; abundance: .; d_gene: .; CDR3nt: TGTGCCAGCAGCGTAGCTCGGACAGACGAGCAGTACTTC; CDR3aa: CASSVARTDEQYF